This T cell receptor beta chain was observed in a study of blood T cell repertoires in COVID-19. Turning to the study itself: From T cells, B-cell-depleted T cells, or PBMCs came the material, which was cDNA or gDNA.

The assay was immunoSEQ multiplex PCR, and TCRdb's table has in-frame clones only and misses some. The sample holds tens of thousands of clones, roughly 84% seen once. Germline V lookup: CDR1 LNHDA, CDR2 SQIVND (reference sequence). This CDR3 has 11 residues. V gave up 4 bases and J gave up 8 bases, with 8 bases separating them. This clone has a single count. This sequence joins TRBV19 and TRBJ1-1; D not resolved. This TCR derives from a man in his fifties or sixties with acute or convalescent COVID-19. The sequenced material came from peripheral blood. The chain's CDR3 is CASSTLLEAFF. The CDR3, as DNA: TGTGCCAGTAGTACTCTACTAGAAGCTTTCTTT.